This T cell receptor (beta chain) was found in a study of blood T cell repertoires in COVID-19. Clones were sequenced by immunoSEQ multiplex PCR, and TCRdb holds only the in-frame ones, with some missing. The sample holds around 330,000 clones; roughly 85% are singletons and the top ten take 1.5% to 2%. The CDR3 is 13 residues long. V was pared by 2 bases and J by 7 bases, with 5 bases of the junction left unmatched. CDR1 and CDR2 (germline): SQVTM, ANQGSEA. Everyone who took part was roughly 18 to 90 years old, and they came from about 25 US areas. During the 2 weeks before they entered the study, exposed participants had met someone with a PCR-confirmed or clinician-diagnosed COVID-19 case.

J is TRBJ1-2 and V is TRBV29-1, with 9 bases matching TRBD1. The source of this sequence is a woman aged 25-40 years who had been exposed to COVID-19. Sequencing was carried out using PBMCs or T cells enriched from blood (not recorded which). The CDR3 sequence: CSVESNRGLGYTF. CDR3 in DNA: TGCAGCGTTGAATCAAACAGGGGGCTTGGCTACACCTTC.